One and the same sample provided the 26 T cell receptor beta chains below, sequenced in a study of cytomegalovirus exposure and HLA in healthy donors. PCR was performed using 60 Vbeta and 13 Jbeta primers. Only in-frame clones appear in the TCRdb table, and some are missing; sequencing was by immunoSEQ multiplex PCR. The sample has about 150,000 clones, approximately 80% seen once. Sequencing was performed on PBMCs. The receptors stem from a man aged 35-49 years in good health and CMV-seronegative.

CDR3: CASSLKAGQETQYF. The CDR3 DNA reads as TGTGCCAGCAGCTTAAAGGCAGGGCAAGAGACCCAGTACTTC. The gene calls are TRBV5-4 and TRBJ2-5, with TRBD1 as a possible D gene (5 bases). Germline CDR1 and CDR2: SGHNT and YYREEE (reference sequence). CDR3 length: 14 amino acids. Trimming stripped 2 bases from V and 2 bases from J, with 10 bases between.

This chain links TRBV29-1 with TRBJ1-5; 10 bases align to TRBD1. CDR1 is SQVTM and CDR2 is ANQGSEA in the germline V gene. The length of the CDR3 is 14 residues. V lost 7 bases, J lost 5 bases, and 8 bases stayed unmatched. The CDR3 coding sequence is TGCAGCGCAGGGACAGGGGATTTGGATCAGCCCCAGCATTTT. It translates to CSAGTGDLDQPQHF.

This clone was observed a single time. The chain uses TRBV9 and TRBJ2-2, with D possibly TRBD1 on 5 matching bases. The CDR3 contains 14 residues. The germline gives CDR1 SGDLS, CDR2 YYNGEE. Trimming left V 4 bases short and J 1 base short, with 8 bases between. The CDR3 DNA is TGTGCCAGCAGCCAAACAGGGAACACCGGGGAGCTGTTTTTT. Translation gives CASSQTGNTGELFF.

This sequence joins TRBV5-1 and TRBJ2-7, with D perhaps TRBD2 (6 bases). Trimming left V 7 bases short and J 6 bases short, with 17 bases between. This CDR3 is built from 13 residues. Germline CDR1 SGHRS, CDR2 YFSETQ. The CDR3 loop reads CASRRREESEQYF. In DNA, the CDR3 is TGCGCCAGCCGGAGGAGGGAGGAAAGCGAGCAGTACTTC.

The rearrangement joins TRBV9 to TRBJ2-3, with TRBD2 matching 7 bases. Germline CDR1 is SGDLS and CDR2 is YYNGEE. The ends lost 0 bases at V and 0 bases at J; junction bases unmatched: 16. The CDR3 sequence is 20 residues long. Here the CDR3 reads CASSVGLSGDGTASTDTQYF. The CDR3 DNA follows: TGTGCCAGCAGCGTAGGATTGAGCGGGGACGGGACGGCGAGCACAGATACGCAGTATTTT.

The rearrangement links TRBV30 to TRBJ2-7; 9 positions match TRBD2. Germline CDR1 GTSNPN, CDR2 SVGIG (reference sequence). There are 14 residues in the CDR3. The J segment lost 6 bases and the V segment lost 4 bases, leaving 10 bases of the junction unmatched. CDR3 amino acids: CAWTLRGLAGEQYF. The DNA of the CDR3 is TGTGCCTGGACCCTACGGGGACTAGCCGGCGAGCAGTACTTC.

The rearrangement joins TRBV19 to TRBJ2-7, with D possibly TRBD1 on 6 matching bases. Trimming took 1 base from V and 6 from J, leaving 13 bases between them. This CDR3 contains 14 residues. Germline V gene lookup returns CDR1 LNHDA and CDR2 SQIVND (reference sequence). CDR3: CASSIVAGASEQYF. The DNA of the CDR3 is TGTGCCAGTAGTATAGTCGCAGGGGCCAGCGAGCAGTACTTC.

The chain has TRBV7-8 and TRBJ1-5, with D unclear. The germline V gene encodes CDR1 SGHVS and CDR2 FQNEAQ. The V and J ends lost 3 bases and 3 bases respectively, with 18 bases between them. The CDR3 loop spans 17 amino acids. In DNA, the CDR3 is TGTGCCAGCAGCTTTAGCGGGCTGGGTCAGAACAATCAGCCCCAGCATTTT. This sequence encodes CASSFSGLGQNNQPQHF. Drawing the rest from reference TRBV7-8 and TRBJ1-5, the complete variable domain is GAGVSQSPRYKVAKRGQDVALRCDPISGHVSLFWYQQALGQGPEFLTYFQNEAQLDKSGLPSDRFFAERPEGSVSTLKIQRTQQEDSAVYLCASSFSGLGQNNQPQHFGDGTRLSIL.

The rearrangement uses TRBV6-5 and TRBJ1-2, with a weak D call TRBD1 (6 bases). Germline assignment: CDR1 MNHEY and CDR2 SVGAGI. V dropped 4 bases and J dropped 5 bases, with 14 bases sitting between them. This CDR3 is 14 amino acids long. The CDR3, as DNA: TGTGCCAGCAGTTTAGTGGCAGGGGCATATGGCTACACCTTC. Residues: CASSLVAGAYGYTF.

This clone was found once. This CDR3 reads CASSAFGDTEAFF. CDR3 nucleotides: TGTGCCAGCAGCGCCTTCGGGGACACTGAAGCTTTCTTT. The chain has TRBV9 and TRBJ1-1; D uncertain. This CDR3 contains 13 residues. Germline loops: CDR1 SGDLS, CDR2 YYNGEE. Trimming removed 3 bases from V and 3 bases from J, with 9 bases in between.

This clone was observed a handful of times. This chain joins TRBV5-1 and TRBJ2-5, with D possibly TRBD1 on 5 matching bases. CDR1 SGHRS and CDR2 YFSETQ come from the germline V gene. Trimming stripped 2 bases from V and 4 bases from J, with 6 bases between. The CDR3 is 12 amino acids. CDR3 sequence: CASSFQGETQYF. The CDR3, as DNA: TGCGCCAGCAGCTTTCAGGGAGAGACCCAGTACTTC.

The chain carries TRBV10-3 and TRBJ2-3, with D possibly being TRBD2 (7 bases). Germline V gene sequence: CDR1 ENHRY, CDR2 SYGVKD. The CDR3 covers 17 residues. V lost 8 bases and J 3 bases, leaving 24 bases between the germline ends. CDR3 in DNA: TGTGCCATCCATCCCCGGGGGGCCTACCCCGAAACAGATACGCAGTATTTT. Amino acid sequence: CAIHPRGAYPETDTQYF.

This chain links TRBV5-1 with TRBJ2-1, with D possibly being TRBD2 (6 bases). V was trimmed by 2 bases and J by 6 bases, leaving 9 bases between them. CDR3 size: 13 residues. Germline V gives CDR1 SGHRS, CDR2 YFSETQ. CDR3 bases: TGCGCCAGCAGCTTCGTGGGGGGCAATGAGCAGTTCTTC. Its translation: CASSFVGGNEQFF.

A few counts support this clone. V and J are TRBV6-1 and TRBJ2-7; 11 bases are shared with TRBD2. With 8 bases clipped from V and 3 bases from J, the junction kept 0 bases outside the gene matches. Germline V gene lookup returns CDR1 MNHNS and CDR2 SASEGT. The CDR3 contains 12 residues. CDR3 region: CASGTSGYEQYF. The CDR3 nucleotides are TGTGCCAGCGGGACTAGCGGCTACGAGCAGTACTTC.

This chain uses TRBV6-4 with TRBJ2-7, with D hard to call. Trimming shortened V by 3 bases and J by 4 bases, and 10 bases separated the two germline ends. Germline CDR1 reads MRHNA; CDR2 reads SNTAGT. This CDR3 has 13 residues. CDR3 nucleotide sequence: TGTGCCAGCAGTGAACATGAGGAGTACGAGCAGTACTTC. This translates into CASSEHEEYEQYF.

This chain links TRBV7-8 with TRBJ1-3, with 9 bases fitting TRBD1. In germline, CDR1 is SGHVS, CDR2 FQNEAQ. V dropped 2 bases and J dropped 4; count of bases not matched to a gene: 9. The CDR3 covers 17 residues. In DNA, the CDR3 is TGTGCCAGCAGCTTAAAGCGGATCGGGACAGGGGGAAACACCATATATTTT. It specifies CASSLKRIGTGGNTIYF.

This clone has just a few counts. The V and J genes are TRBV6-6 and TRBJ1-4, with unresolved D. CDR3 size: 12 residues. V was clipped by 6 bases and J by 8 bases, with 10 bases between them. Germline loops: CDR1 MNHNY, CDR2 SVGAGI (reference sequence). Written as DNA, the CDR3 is TGTGCCAGCAGCCTAACTCTGGAAAAACTGTTTTTT. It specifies CASSLTLEKLFF.

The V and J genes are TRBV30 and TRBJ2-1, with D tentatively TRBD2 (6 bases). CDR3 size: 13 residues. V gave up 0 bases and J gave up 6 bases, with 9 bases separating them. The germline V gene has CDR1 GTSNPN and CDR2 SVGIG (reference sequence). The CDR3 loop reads CAWSVTSTNEQFF. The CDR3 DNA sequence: TGTGCCTGGAGTGTGACTAGTACCAATGAGCAGTTCTTC.

The DNA for the CDR3 is TGCGCCAGCAGTGAGATAGGCGGGGACACAGATACGCAGTATTTT. This encodes CASSEIGGDTDTQYF. The chain recombines TRBV10-2 with TRBJ2-3, with a tentative D call TRBD2 (6 bases). The CDR3 is 15 residues long. CDR1 WSHSY and CDR2 SAAADI come from the germline V gene. Trimming cost V 2 bases and J 2 bases, with 11 bases left between them.

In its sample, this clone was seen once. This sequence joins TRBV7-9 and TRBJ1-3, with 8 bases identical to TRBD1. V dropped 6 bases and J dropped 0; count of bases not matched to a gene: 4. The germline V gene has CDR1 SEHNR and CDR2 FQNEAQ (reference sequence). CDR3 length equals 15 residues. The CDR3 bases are TGTGCCAGCAGTCGGACAGGGCTCTCTGGAAACACCATATATTTT. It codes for CASSRTGLSGNTIYF. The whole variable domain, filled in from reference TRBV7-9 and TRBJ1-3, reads DTGVSQNPRHKITKRGQNVTFRCDPISEHNRLYWYRQTLGQGPEFLTYFQNEAQLEKSRLLSDRFSAERPKGSFSTLEIQRTEQGDSAMYLCASSRTGLSGNTIYFGEGSWLTVV.

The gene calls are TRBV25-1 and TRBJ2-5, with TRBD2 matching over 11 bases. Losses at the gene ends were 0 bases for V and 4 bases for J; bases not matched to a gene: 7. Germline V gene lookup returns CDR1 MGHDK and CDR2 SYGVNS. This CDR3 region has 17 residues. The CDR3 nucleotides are TGTGCCAGCAGTGAATATATTACTAGCGGGGGTCGAGAGACCCAGTACTTC. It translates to CASSEYITSGGRETQYF.

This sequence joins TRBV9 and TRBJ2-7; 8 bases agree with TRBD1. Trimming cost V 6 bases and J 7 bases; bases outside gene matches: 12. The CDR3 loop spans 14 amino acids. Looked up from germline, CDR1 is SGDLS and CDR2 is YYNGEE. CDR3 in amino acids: CASNAGTGSEEQYF. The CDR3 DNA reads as TGTGCCAGCAACGCCGGGACAGGATCGGAAGAGCAGTACTTC.

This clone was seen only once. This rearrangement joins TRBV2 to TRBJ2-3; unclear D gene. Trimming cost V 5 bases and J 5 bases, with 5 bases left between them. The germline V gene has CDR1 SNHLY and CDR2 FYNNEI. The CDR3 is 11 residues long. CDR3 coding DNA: TGTGCCAGCAGTCTAGAAGATACGCAGTATTTT. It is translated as CASSLEDTQYF.

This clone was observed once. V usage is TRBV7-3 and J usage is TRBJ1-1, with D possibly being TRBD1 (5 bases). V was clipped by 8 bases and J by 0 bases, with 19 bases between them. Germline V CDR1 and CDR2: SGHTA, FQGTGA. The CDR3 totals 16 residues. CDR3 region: CASAVGPTDLNTEAFF. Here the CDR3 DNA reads TGTGCCAGCGCCGTGGGGCCTACCGACTTGAACACTGAAGCTTTCTTT.

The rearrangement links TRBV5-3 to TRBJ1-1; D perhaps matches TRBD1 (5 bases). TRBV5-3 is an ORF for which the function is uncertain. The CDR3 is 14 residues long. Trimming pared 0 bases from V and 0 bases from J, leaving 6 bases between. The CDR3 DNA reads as TGTGCCAGAAGCTTGGGGGGGGTGAACACTGAAGCTTTCTTT. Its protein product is CARSLGGVNTEAFF.

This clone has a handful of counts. CDR3 nucleotide sequence: TGTGCCAGCACTGGAGGTGCAACTAATGAAAAACTGTTTTTT. Protein sequence: CASTGGATNEKLFF. The chain joins TRBV27 to TRBJ1-4; D is ambiguous. Germline V CDR1 and CDR2: MNHEY, SMNVEV (reference sequence). Trimming took 7 bases from V and 0 from J, leaving 9 bases between them. This CDR3 has 14 amino acids.